This T cell receptor (beta chain) was recorded in a study of blood T cells in healthy people across ages. Whole-study results and caveats: The study lacked donor CMV status, which possibly confounded expanded clonotype changes.

On this clonotype itself: Its target is not known.

V gave up 5 bases and J gave up 6 bases, with 14 bases separating them. The CDR3 is made up of 14 amino acids. Germline V gene sequence: CDR1 MNHEY, CDR2 SMNVEV (reference sequence). The use of a sample-barcoded 5' primer and a J-beta primer mix characterized a second PCR of roughly 6 to 11 cycles. From the 5' RACE reads, TCRdb called clonotypes with MiXCR, one entry per CDR3 protein. This sample has 1.5 million to 2 million distinct CDR3 sequences, with about 50% found just once. The gene calls are TRBV27 and TRBJ1-5; D may be TRBD1 (6 bases). The sequenced sample consisted of blood. The receptor was derived from a woman in her forties in good health. As DNA, the CDR3 is TGTGCCAGCAGTCTACAGGGATATCGTCAGCCCCAGCATTTT. Translated: CASSLQGYRQPQHF.